This is a list of T cell receptor beta chains from one sample in a study of shared clonotypes between healthy human individuals. Repertoires were generated with immunoSEQ multiplex PCR, while TCRdb's copy carries only in-frame clones and drops some. The sample lists millions of clones, 80% to 95% occurring once. The sample consisted of naive CD4+ T cells from PBMCs. The receptor set was obtained from a man between 18 and 35 years old in good health. Some clones in this sample may be carry-over from other donors' samples. Both conserved end residues are part of each CDR3. The D gene is left open where the match is weak. The size of a clone is reported for some rows only, either as once, few or many, or as a class for expanded clones.

size: .; V: TRBV11-2; D: .; J: TRBJ2-2; CDR3: CASSPLGAGELFF; DNA: TGTGCCAGCAGCCCCTTGGGGGCCGGGGAGCTGTTTTTT
size: .; V: TRBV30; D: .; J: TRBJ1-5; CDR3: CAWSKSRAGEQPQHF; DNA: TGTGCCTGGAGTAAATCCAGGGCAGGGGAGCAGCCCCAGCATTTT
size: .; V: TRBV7-9; D: .; J: TRBJ1-1; CDR3: CASSFRQPLTEAFF; DNA: TGTGCCAGCAGCTTTCGACAGCCCCTCACTGAAGCTTTCTTT
size: .; V: TRBV9; D: TRBD2; J: TRBJ2-3; CDR3: CASSVGGDGLAGVDTQYF; DNA: TGTGCCAGCAGCGTAGGCGGGGATGGACTAGCGGGAGTAGATACGCAGTATTTT
size: few; V: TRBV7-2; D: .; J: TRBJ1-5; CDR3: CASSLAVGRQPQHF; DNA: TGTGCCAGCAGCTTAGCGGTCGGCAGGCAGCCCCAGCATTTT
size: .; V: TRBV15; D: .; J: TRBJ2-1; CDR3: CATSREAGSYNEQFF; DNA: TGTGCCACCAGCAGAGAAGCGGGCTCTTACAATGAGCAGTTCTTC
size: .; V: TRBV5-1; D: TRBD2; J: TRBJ2-5; CDR3: CASISASGSETQYF; DNA: TGCGCCAGCATAAGCGCTAGCGGGAGTGAGACCCAGTACTTC
size: once; V: TRBV13; D: TRBD2; J: TRBJ2-1; CDR3: CASSLLLAGVSGEQFF; DNA: TGTGCCAGCAGCTTACTCCTAGCGGGAGTGAGTGGTGAGCAGTTCTTC
size: .; V: TRBV28; D: .; J: TRBJ2-2; CDR3: CASCGDILGVTGELFF; DNA: TGTGCCAGCTGCGGGGATATACTTGGGGTCACCGGGGAGCTGTTTTTT
size: .; V: TRBV30; D: .; J: TRBJ1-4; CDR3: CAWTASPAGEKLFF; DNA: TGTGCCTGGACCGCAAGTCCCGCCGGGGAAAAACTGTTTTTT
size: .; V: TRBV6-4; D: .; J: TRBJ1-2; CDR3: CASRGYGYTF; DNA: TGTGCCAGCAGGGGCTATGGCTACACCTTC
size: .; V: TRBV11-2; D: TRBD2; J: TRBJ2-2; CDR3: CASSGLAGGRGPGELFF; DNA: TGTGCCAGCAGCGGACTAGCGGGAGGGAGGGGGCCCGGGGAGCTGTTTTTT
size: .; V: TRBV18; D: .; J: TRBJ2-7; CDR3: CASSQMGGAAYEQYF; DNA: TGTGCCAGCTCACAAATGGGGGGGGCGGCCTACGAGCAGTACTTC
size: .; V: TRBV4-3; D: .; J: TRBJ1-5; CDR3: CASSQDHRPHQPQHF; DNA: TGCGCCAGCAGCCAAGATCACAGACCCCATCAGCCCCAGCATTTT
size: .; V: TRBV7-9; D: TRBD1; J: TRBJ1-2; CDR3: CASSPRGTGYGYTF; DNA: TGTGCCAGCAGCCCTCGTGGGACAGGGTATGGCTACACCTTC
size: .; V: TRBV25-1; D: TRBD1; J: TRBJ2-7; CDR3: CASSPGAGQGYYEQYF; DNA: TGTGCCAGCAGTCCGGGGGCGGGACAGGGGTACTACGAGCAGTACTTC
size: .; V: TRBV25-1; D: .; J: TRBJ2-5; CDR3: CASSSTQETQYF; DNA: TGTGCCAGCAGTAGCACACAAGAGACCCAGTACTTC
size: .; V: TRBV18; D: TRBD1; J: TRBJ2-7; CDR3: CASSPEGAREQYF; DNA: TGTGCCAGCTCACCAGAGGGGGCGAGGGAGCAGTACTTC
size: .; V: TRBV5-1; D: .; J: TRBJ1-2; CDR3: CASSMGTVYGYTF; DNA: TGCGCCAGCAGCATGGGGACCGTCTATGGCTACACCTTC
size: .; V: TRBV4-2; D: TRBD2; J: TRBJ2-1; CDR3: CASSQVAAGGDNEQFF; DNA: TGTGCCAGCAGCCAAGTCGCGGCGGGAGGGGATAATGAGCAGTTCTTC
size: .; V: TRBV29-1; D: .; J: TRBJ2-7; CDR3: CSVSEVPGTYEQYF; DNA: TGCAGCGTTTCGGAGGTCCCGGGAACCTACGAGCAGTACTTC
size: .; V: TRBV28; D: .; J: TRBJ1-2; CDR3: CASRRDTRNYGYTF; DNA: TGTGCCAGCAGGCGGGACACTCGTAACTATGGCTACACCTTC
size: .; V: TRBV11-2; D: TRBD2; J: TRBJ2-7; CDR3: CASSPIRGSSYEQYF; DNA: TGTGCCAGCAGCCCTATACGCGGGAGCTCCTACGAGCAGTACTTC
size: .; V: TRBV19; D: TRBD1; J: TRBJ1-1; CDR3: CASQLLDRVGTEAFF; DNA: TGTGCCAGCCAACTACTGGACAGGGTCGGGACTGAAGCTTTCTTT
size: .; V: TRBV5-6; D: .; J: TRBJ1-2; CDR3: CASSLEGRVSYGYTF; DNA: TGTGCCAGCAGCTTGGAGGGACGGGTGAGCTATGGCTACACCTTC
size: .; V: TRBV9; D: .; J: TRBJ2-2; CDR3: CASKTGVTGELFF; DNA: TGTGCCAGCAAGACGGGAGTCACTGGGGAGCTGTTTTTT
size: .; V: TRBV29-1; D: .; J: TRBJ1-2; CDR3: CSVGEGDYGYTF; DNA: TGCAGCGTTGGGGAAGGGGACTATGGCTACACCTTC
size: .; V: TRBV6-1; D: .; J: TRBJ1-5; CDR3: CASSVPPDWDQPQHF; DNA: TGTGCCAGCAGTGTCCCGCCGGACTGGGATCAGCCCCAGCATTTT
size: .; V: TRBV9; D: .; J: TRBJ1-2; CDR3: CASSVGGADNYGYTF; DNA: TGTGCCAGCAGCGTAGGAGGGGCCGATAACTATGGCTACACCTTC
size: .; V: TRBV19; D: TRBD1; J: TRBJ2-7; CDR3: CASSMGQGDEQYF; DNA: TGTGCCAGTAGTATGGGACAGGGGGACGAGCAGTACTTC
size: .; V: TRBV7-2; D: TRBD2; J: TRBJ2-3; CDR3: CASSYGTLLADTDTQYF; DNA: TGTGCCAGCAGCTACGGGACACTACTAGCGGACACAGATACGCAGTATTTT
size: .; V: TRBV29-1; D: TRBD1; J: TRBJ2-3; CDR3: CSARKGATDTQYF; DNA: TGCAGCGCCCGAAAGGGGGCAACAGATACGCAGTATTTT
size: .; V: TRBV30; D: .; J: TRBJ1-5; CDR3: CACIPSNQPQHF; DNA: TGTGCCTGTATCCCAAGCAATCAGCCCCAGCATTTT
size: .; V: TRBV28; D: TRBD1; J: TRBJ1-2; CDR3: CASRTGGDWTNYGYTF; DNA: TGTGCCAGCAGAACAGGGGGCGATTGGACTAACTATGGCTACACCTTC
size: .; V: TRBV6-5; D: .; J: TRBJ2-6; CDR3: CASSYSQNSGANVLTF; DNA: TGTGCCAGCAGTTACTCACAGAACTCTGGGGCCAACGTCCTGACTTTC
size: .; V: TRBV5-1; D: .; J: TRBJ2-7; CDR3: CASSLVATAYEQYF; DNA: TGCGCCAGCAGCTTGGTCGCCACTGCCTACGAGCAGTACTTC
size: .; V: TRBV19; D: TRBD2; J: TRBJ2-1; CDR3: CASSMIFLGVSGTSEKSSYNEQFF; DNA: TGTGCCAGTAGTATGATCTTCCTCGGGGTGAGTGGGACTAGCGAAAAGAGCTCCTACAATGAGCAGTTCTTC
size: .; V: TRBV30; D: .; J: TRBJ1-5; CDR3: CAWGRGVGGQPQHF; DNA: TGTGCCTGGGGTCGCGGGGTAGGAGGTCAGCCCCAGCATTTT
size: .; V: TRBV4-3; D: TRBD2; J: TRBJ2-1; CDR3: CASSQESSGRYNEQFF; DNA: TGCGCCAGCAGCCAAGAATCAAGCGGGAGATACAATGAGCAGTTCTTC
size: .; V: TRBV5-1; D: .; J: TRBJ1-1; CDR3: CASSPRAEGTEAFF; DNA: TGCGCCAGCAGCCCTCGGGCGGAGGGCACTGAAGCTTTCTTT
size: .; V: TRBV29-1; D: .; J: TRBJ2-5; CDR3: CSVDGDRPLGETQYF; DNA: TGCAGCGTTGACGGCGACAGGCCGTTGGGGGAGACCCAGTACTTC
size: .; V: TRBV29-1; D: .; J: TRBJ2-3; CDR3: CSGDGGDTQYF; DNA: TGCAGCGGAGACGGGGGAGATACGCAGTATTTT
size: .; V: TRBV20-1; D: .; J: TRBJ2-5; CDR3: CSALQETQYF; DNA: TGCAGTGCTCTCCAAGAGACCCAGTACTTC
size: .; V: TRBV18; D: .; J: TRBJ1-3; CDR3: CASSSGTPRGTIYF; DNA: TGTGCCAGCTCATCCGGGACACCTCGAGGCACCATATATTTT
size: .; V: TRBV4-1; D: .; J: TRBJ2-5; CDR3: CASSQDSRVWHQETQYF; DNA: TGCGCCAGCAGCCAAGATAGCAGGGTCTGGCACCAAGAGACCCAGTACTTC
size: few; V: TRBV7-9; D: .; J: TRBJ2-5; CDR3: CASSSDSETQYF; DNA: TGTGCCAGCAGCTCGGATTCCGAGACCCAGTACTTC
size: .; V: TRBV4-2; D: .; J: TRBJ2-5; CDR3: CASSQGPAGRETQYF; DNA: TGTGCCAGCAGCCAGGGGCCGGCTGGGAGAGAGACCCAGTACTTC
size: .; V: TRBV5-4; D: .; J: TRBJ1-4; CDR3: CASSLEADATNEKLFF; DNA: TGTGCCAGCAGCTTGGAAGCCGATGCAACTAATGAAAAACTGTTTTTT
size: once; V: TRBV7-2; D: TRBD1; J: TRBJ2-5; CDR3: CASSLAGGLETQYF; DNA: TGTGCCAGCAGCTTGGCAGGGGGCTTGGAGACCCAGTACTTC
size: .; V: TRBV5-1; D: .; J: TRBJ2-1; CDR3: CASSSIGGVYNEQFF; DNA: TGCGCCAGCAGCTCCATCGGCGGCGTCTACAATGAGCAGTTCTTC
size: .; V: TRBV7-9; D: .; J: TRBJ2-7; CDR3: CASSPRAGAVDEQYF; DNA: TGTGCCAGCAGCCCCCGGGCAGGGGCGGTCGACGAGCAGTACTTC
size: .; V: TRBV5-1; D: .; J: TRBJ1-4; CDR3: CASSLTVDEKLFF; DNA: TGCGCCAGCAGCTTAACAGTTGATGAAAAACTGTTTTTT
size: .; V: TRBV5-4; D: .; J: TRBJ2-5; CDR3: CASSLTRGYRETQYF; DNA: TGTGCCAGCAGCTTAACCCGAGGGTACCGAGAGACCCAGTACTTC
size: .; V: TRBV28; D: TRBD2; J: TRBJ2-1; CDR3: CASSPTTSAIYNEQFF; DNA: TGTGCCAGCAGTCCGACGACTAGCGCAATTTACAATGAGCAGTTCTTC